This TCR beta chain was captured by sequencing in a study of PD-1 blockade in classical Hodgkin lymphoma. Study observations and caveats: Exclusion was the outcome for patients who began nivolumab under 1 year after ASCT. The study reported lower baseline TCR diversity in newly diagnosed patients than in healthy donors.

With regard to this clone: Its antigen is unidentified.

The CDR3 extends over 11 amino acids. In germline, CDR1 is SEHNR, CDR2 FQNEAQ (reference sequence). V lost 6 bases, J lost 4 bases, and 7 bases lay in between. Each patient's relapse followed autologous stem cell transplantation, and brentuximab vedotin exposure varied. By magnetic negative selection, CD4+ T cells were purified from thawed PBMCs. Patients showed best responses of complete response, partial response or progressive disease. This table comes from immunoSEQ multiplex PCR, and its TCRdb copy is limited to in-frame clones, with some not included. Of 9,900 or so clones in the sample, roughly 69% are singletons; the top ten hold roughly 4%.

This sequence was found in a human donor with classical Hodgkin lymphoma. The material sequenced was CD4+ T cells from blood, taken at baseline. The chain is built from TRBV7-9 and TRBJ2-7; D may be TRBD2 (5 bases). Written as DNA, the CDR3 is TGTGCCAGCAGTCGGGATTACGAGCAGTACTTC. This translates into CASSRDYEQYF.